The 28 T cell receptor beta chains below come from one sample, sequenced in a study of human T cells and chemical hapten exposure (dated by TCRdb to the early 2020s). The method was RACE. The sequencer listed for this sample is NextSeq 500. TCRdb reran the public reads through fastp at Q25 and MiXCR, keeping productive beta chains. Rows are combined by CDR3 protein, so each entry shows the most common genes and DNA. For this sample there are 150,000 to 200,000 distinct CDR3 sequences; more than 14% appear just once. The top ten clonotypes cover about 1.7% of the sample. The time point tag for this specimen amounts to: patch test 1, 2 weeks after DPC sensitization. In light of the paper, this sample's treatment or condition label describes: therapeutic diphenylcyclopropenone sensitization with weekly scalp DPC. This material consisted of whole blood, taken in connection with sensitization to the hapten diphenylcyclopropenone (DPC). The source is a woman in her 30s with alopecia areata. Some clones in this sample may be carry-over from other donors' samples.

This clonotype was picked up many times. The gene calls are TRBV5-6 and TRBJ2-1; 7 nucleotides match TRBD1. The CDR3 is 15 residues long. V shed 2 bases, J shed 1 base, and the junction held 3 bases outside the gene matches. CDR1 SGHDT and CDR2 YYEEEE come from the germline V gene. This CDR3 is CASSFKGQSYNEQFF. The CDR3 bases are TGTGCCAGCAGCTTTAAGGGACAGTCCTACAATGAGCAGTTCTTC. The variable domain in full, completed from reference TRBV5-6 and TRBJ2-1, reads DAGVTQSPTHLIKTRGQQVTLRCSPKSGHDTVSWYQQALGQGPQFIFQYYEEEERQRGNFPDRFSGHQFPNYSSELNVNALLLGDSALYLCASSFKGQSYNEQFFGPGTRLTVL.

This clonotype has more than one count but fewer than ten. This chain links TRBV12-3 or TRBV12-4 with TRBJ1-2; 8 bases map to TRBD1. This CDR3 region has 14 residues. V lost 5 bases and J lost 6; bases outside the gene matches: 8. The DNA of the CDR3 is TGTGCCAGCAGTCCAACAGGGGGGTTTGATGGCTACACCTTC. It specifies CASSPTGGFDGYTF.

This clonotype came up a few times. The gene calls are TRBV7-3 and TRBJ2-3, with 8 bases fitting TRBD2. Germline CDR1 SGHTA, CDR2 FQGTGA. This CDR3 region has 12 residues. The V gene end was trimmed by 6 bases and the J gene end by 14 bases; junction bases not matched to a gene: 10. The CDR3 protein is CASRSGTSRPYF. CDR3 coding DNA: TGTGCCAGCAGGAGCGGGACTAGTAGACCGTATTTT.

The gene calls are TRBV6-5 and TRBJ1-2; 7 bases are a match to TRBD1. V shed 5 bases, J shed 3 bases, and the junction held 6 bases outside the gene matches. CDR3 length: 14 amino acids. Germline lookup yields CDR1 MNHEY and CDR2 SVGAGI. CDR3 coding DNA: TGTGCCAGCAGTCCACAGGGGCCCTACTATGGCTACACCTTC. Protein: CASSPQGPYYGYTF.

The chain employs TRBV27 and TRBJ2-5; D unresolved. The length of the CDR3 is 15 residues. The germline V gene encodes CDR1 MNHEY and CDR2 SMNVEV (reference sequence). V gave up 5 bases and J gave up 5 bases, with 18 bases separating them. This CDR3 is CASSPRITTRETQYF. The CDR3 DNA reads TGTGCCAGCAGTCCCCGGATAACCACGCGGGAGACCCAGTACTTC.

This clonotype has only a few counts. The chain links TRBV5-1 to TRBJ1-1; D is uncertain. Germline loops: CDR1 SGHRS, CDR2 YFSETQ. The V gene lost 0 bases and the J gene lost 5 bases, with 11 bases spanning the gap. The CDR3 runs to 14 residues. CDR3 DNA: TGCGCCAGCAGCTTGGAGACGGCTGGAACTGAAGCTTTCTTT. Translation gives CASSLETAGTEAFF.

The J gene is TRBJ2-2, the V gene TRBV12-3 or TRBV12-4, with D uncertain. V lost 6 bases and J lost 8, with 19 bases in between. The CDR3 has 15 amino acids. For the CDR3, the DNA is TGTGCCAGCAGCCCTTCCCCAGCCCTCCCTGGGGAGCTGTTTTTT. Protein sequence: CASSPSPALPGELFF.

The chain carries TRBV6-2 or TRBV6-3 and TRBJ2-1; D unresolved. The CDR3 is 12 amino acids. Trimming left V 3 bases short and J 8 bases short, with 8 bases between. Germline values: CDR1 MNHEY, CDR2 SVGEGT. The CDR3 DNA sequence: TGTGCCAGCAGTTATAGAGTGGATGAGCAGTTCTTC. It specifies CASSYRVDEQFF.

This sequence joins TRBV10-3 and TRBJ2-1; TRBD1 or TRBD2 may be the D gene (5 bases each). Germline V gene data show CDR1 as ENHRY and CDR2 as SYGVKD. This CDR3 is built from 15 residues. V gave up 4 bases and J gave up 0 bases, with 10 bases separating them. The CDR3 loop reads CAISGPGSSYNEQFF. The CDR3 DNA reads TGTGCCATCAGTGGCCCAGGGAGCTCCTACAATGAGCAGTTCTTC.

The V gene is TRBV30, the J gene TRBJ2-1, with D possibly matching TRBD1 (6 bases). Between the trimmed V and J ends, which lost 0 bases and 7 bases, there was a span of 7 bases. The CDR3 extends over 12 amino acids. Germline CDR1 and CDR2: GTSNPN and SVGIG (reference sequence). The CDR3 sequence: CAWSVQGNEQFF. CDR3 DNA sequence: TGTGCCTGGAGTGTACAGGGTAATGAGCAGTTCTTC.

This chain joins TRBV28 and TRBJ1-2, with D possibly being TRBD1 (5 bases). The germline V gene encodes CDR1 MDHEN and CDR2 SYDVKM. The CDR3 is 16 residues long. V shed 3 bases and J shed 4 bases, with 18 bases lying between them. The CDR3 region has the DNA TGTGCCAGCAGTTTTGCAGGGTTGGGACTAGGCTATGGCTACACCTTC. As protein: CASSFAGLGLGYGYTF.

V is TRBV28 and J is TRBJ2-7; 7 nucleotides agree with TRBD1. CDR3 length equals 15 residues. The J segment lost 0 bases and the V segment lost 5 bases, leaving 7 bases of the junction unmatched. Germline V gene lookup returns CDR1 MDHEN and CDR2 SYDVKM. The CDR3 sequence is CASSRGDRVSYEQYF. Written as DNA, the CDR3 is TGTGCCAGCAGTAGGGGAGACAGGGTCTCCTACGAGCAGTACTTC.

This clonotype was seen more than once but under ten times. V and J are TRBV3-1 and TRBJ2-1; 8 bases fit TRBD2. V dropped 3 bases and J dropped 0; count of bases not matched to a gene: 7. This CDR3 comprises 17 residues. Germline CDR1 and CDR2: LGHDT and YNNKEL (reference sequence). CDR3 coding DNA: TGTGCCAGCAGCCAGGAACTAGCGGAGAGCTCCTACAATGAGCAGTTCTTC. Amino acid sequence: CASSQELAESSYNEQFF.

V gene TRBV6-2 or TRBV6-3 combines with J gene TRBJ1-1, with D perhaps TRBD1 (5 bases). The CDR3 runs 14 residues. Trimming pared 2 bases from V and 0 bases from J, leaving 7 bases between. The germline V gene encodes CDR1 MNHEY and CDR2 SVGEGT. CDR3 sequence reads: CASSYQGVNTEAFF. DNA of the CDR3: TGTGCCAGCAGTTACCAGGGAGTGAACACTGAAGCTTTCTTT.

V gene TRBV20-1 combines with J gene TRBJ1-5, with D maybe TRBD1 (5 bases). CDR3 size: 17 residues. Germline CDR1 reads DFQATT; CDR2 reads SNEGSKA (reference sequence). V was trimmed by 3 bases and J by 2 bases, leaving 20 bases between them. Here the CDR3 reads CSARGAGIYSGNQPQHF. Written as DNA, the CDR3 is TGCAGTGCTAGGGGTGCAGGGATTTACTCGGGCAATCAGCCCCAGCATTTT.

This clonotype was observed a few times. The genes are TRBV19 and TRBJ2-1, with TRBD2 identical over 14 bases. Trimming took 2 bases from V and 8 from J; bases not matched to a gene: 5. This CDR3 is 16 amino acids long. From germline, CDR1 is LNHDA and CDR2 SQIVND (reference sequence). The CDR3 DNA sequence: TGTGCCAGTAGTATAATCGGGACTAGCGGGGGTTATGAGCAGTTCTTC. Translated: CASSIIGTSGGYEQFF. Filled out from reference TRBV19 and TRBJ2-1, the complete variable domain reads DGGITQSPKYLFRKEGQNVTLSCEQNLNHDAMYWYRQDPGQGLRLIYYSQIVNDFQKGDIAEGYSVSREKKESFPLTVTSAQKNPTAFYLCASSIIGTSGGYEQFFGPGTRLTVL.

V gene TRBV25-1 combines with J gene TRBJ1-2, with TRBD1 matching over 7 bases. The germline V gene encodes CDR1 MGHDK and CDR2 SYGVNS. The CDR3 spans 16 residues. V lost 0 bases, J lost 2 bases, and 6 bases stayed unmatched. The CDR3 nucleotides are TGTGCCAGCAGTGAATATAGGGACAGACCAAACTATGGCTACACCTTC. This translates into CASSEYRDRPNYGYTF.

V is TRBV6-6 and J is TRBJ1-1; 9 bases are shared with TRBD1. The CDR3 totals 15 residues. Losses at the gene ends were 4 bases for V and 11 bases for J; bases not matched to a gene: 14. From germline, CDR1 is MNHNY and CDR2 SVGAGI (reference sequence). The CDR3 coding sequence is TGTGCCAGCAGTTCTAACCTAGCCACAGGGGGCTGGGCTTTCTTT. Translating gives CASSSNLATGGWAFF.

The gene calls are TRBV9 and TRBJ1-6; D remains unclear. The CDR3 contains 15 residues. Trimming pared 2 bases from V and 7 bases from J, leaving 13 bases between. Per germline, CDR1 SGDLS and CDR2 YYNGEE. CDR3 region: CASSVEDTRNSPLHF. CDR3 bases: TGTGCCAGCAGCGTTGAAGACACTCGGAATTCACCCCTCCACTTT.

The chain links TRBV28 to TRBJ2-7; D gene uncertain. Per the germline V gene, CDR1 is MDHEN and CDR2 is SYDVKM. The CDR3 extends over 13 amino acids. V lost 8 bases and J 0 bases, leaving 11 bases between the germline ends. CDR3 bases: TGTGCCAGCGCGCGGATCAGCTCCTACGAGCAGTACTTC. Residues: CASARISSYEQYF.

This clonotype turned up a few times. The rearrangement links TRBV20-1 to TRBJ1-2; D is unresolved. Trimming cost V 6 bases and J 0 bases, with 11 bases left between them. The CDR3 is 13 amino acids. The V gene's germline CDR1 is DFQATT and CDR2 SNEGSKA (reference sequence). The CDR3 sequence is CSARSGANYGYTF. CDR3 coding DNA: TGCAGTGCCCGGTCCGGGGCTAACTATGGCTACACCTTC.

The chain carries TRBV28 and TRBJ1-4, with 9 bases identical to TRBD1. The J segment lost 6 bases and the V segment lost 6 bases, leaving 8 bases of the junction unmatched. The CDR3 runs 15 residues. The germline gives CDR1 MDHEN, CDR2 SYDVKM. The CDR3 coding sequence is TGTGCCAGCAGCTCCCGAGGGACAGGGTATGAAAAACTGTTTTTT. It codes for CASSSRGTGYEKLFF.

This clonotype was observed a few times. The rearrangement links TRBV24-1 to TRBJ2-2; 7 bases agree with TRBD1. This CDR3 comprises 14 residues. Germline assignment: CDR1 KGHDR and CDR2 SFDVKD. J was trimmed by 0 bases and V by 10 bases; bases with no gene match: 4. This CDR3 reads CATKGQANTGELFF. CDR3 in DNA: TGTGCCACAAAAGGACAGGCGAACACCGGGGAGCTGTTTTTT.

CDR3: CASSSSSANEKLFF. The CDR3 coding sequence is TGTGCCAGCAGTTCGAGCAGCGCGAATGAAAAACTGTTTTTT. V and J are TRBV12-3 or TRBV12-4 and TRBJ1-4; D is ambiguous. The CDR3 contains 14 residues. Trimming pared 4 bases from V and 5 bases from J, leaving 11 bases between.

The chain carries TRBV28 and TRBJ1-1; 7 bases are shared with TRBD1. The V segment lost 2 bases and the J segment 1 base; nucleotides outside the gene matches: 1. This CDR3 is built from 14 residues. Germline CDR1 and CDR2: MDHEN and SYDVKM. The CDR3 region is CASSLRDRNTEAFF. The DNA of the CDR3 is TGTGCCAGCAGTTTAAGGGACAGGAACACTGAAGCTTTCTTT.

This clonotype showed up just a few times. The chain combines TRBV29-1 with TRBJ1-1; perhaps TRBD1 as D (5 bases). The germline V and J ends were trimmed by 4 bases and 5 bases, with 20 bases remaining between them. The CDR3 is made up of 15 amino acids. Germline V gene lookup returns CDR1 SQVTM and CDR2 ANQGSEA. The chain's CDR3 is CSVVGSGGVETEAFF. CDR3 nucleotides: TGCAGCGTTGTCGGCAGCGGGGGAGTAGAAACTGAAGCTTTCTTT.

This clonotype was seen at least ten times. This chain uses TRBV29-1 with TRBJ2-3; D not resolved. The CDR3 has 13 amino acids. Germline V gives CDR1 SQVTM, CDR2 ANQGSEA. V was pared by 3 bases and J by 2 bases, with 9 bases between. CDR3 residues: CSVDTANTDTQYF. CDR3 sequence (DNA): TGCAGCGTTGACACAGCAAACACAGATACGCAGTATTTT.

This clonotype was seen more than once but under ten times. The J gene is TRBJ2-3, the V gene TRBV5-4, with 7 bases fitting TRBD1. The V segment lost 3 bases and the J segment 2 bases; nucleotides outside the gene matches: 12. CDR3 length: 17 amino acids. Germline V gene sequence: CDR1 SGHNT, CDR2 YYREEE (reference sequence). This CDR3 reads CASSSVRSGTATDTQYF. CDR3 bases: TGTGCCAGCAGCTCGGTGAGATCAGGGACAGCCACAGATACGCAGTATTTT.